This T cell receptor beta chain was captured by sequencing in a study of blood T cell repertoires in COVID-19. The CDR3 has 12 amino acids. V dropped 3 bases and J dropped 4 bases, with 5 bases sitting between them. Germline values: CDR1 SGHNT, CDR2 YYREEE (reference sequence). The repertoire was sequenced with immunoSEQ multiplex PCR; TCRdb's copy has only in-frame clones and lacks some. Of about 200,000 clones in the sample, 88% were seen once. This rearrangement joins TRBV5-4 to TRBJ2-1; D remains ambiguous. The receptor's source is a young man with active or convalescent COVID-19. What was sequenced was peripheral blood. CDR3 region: CASSSEYNEQFF. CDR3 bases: TGTGCCAGCAGCTCGGAGTACAATGAGCAGTTCTTC.